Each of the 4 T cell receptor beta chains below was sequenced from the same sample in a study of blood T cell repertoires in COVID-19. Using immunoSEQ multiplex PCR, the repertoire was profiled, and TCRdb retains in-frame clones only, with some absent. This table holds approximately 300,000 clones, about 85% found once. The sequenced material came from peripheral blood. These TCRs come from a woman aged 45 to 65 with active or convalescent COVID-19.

The CDR3 protein is CASSKVSRQGASGTNEKLFF. The DNA for the CDR3 is TGTGCCAGCAGCAAAGTGTCGCGTCAGGGGGCCAGTGGAACTAATGAAAAACTGTTTTTT. This rearrangement joins TRBV21-1 to TRBJ1-4; TRBD1 is taken as the D call from the table, unchecked against the DNA. TRBV21-1 is termed a pseudogene. This CDR3 has 20 residues.

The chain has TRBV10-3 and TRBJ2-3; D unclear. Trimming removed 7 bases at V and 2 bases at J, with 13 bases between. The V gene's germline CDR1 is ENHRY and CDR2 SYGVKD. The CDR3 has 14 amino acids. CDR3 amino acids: CAITPQLSTDTQYF. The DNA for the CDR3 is TGTGCCATCACCCCACAGTTATCCACAGATACGCAGTATTTT.

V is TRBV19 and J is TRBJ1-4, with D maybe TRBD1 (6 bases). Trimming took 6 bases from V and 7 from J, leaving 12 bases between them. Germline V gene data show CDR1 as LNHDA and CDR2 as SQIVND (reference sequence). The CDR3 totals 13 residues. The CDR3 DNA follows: TGTGCCAGTAGGAACAGGGTCTCTGAAAAACTGTTTTTT. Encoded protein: CASRNRVSEKLFF.

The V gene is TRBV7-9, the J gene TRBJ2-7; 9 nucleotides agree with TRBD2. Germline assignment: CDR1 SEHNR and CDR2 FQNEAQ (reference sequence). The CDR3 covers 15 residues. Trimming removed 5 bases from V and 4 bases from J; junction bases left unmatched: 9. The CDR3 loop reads CASSPTAGGPYEQYF. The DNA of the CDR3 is TGTGCCAGCAGCCCAACGGCGGGAGGGCCGTACGAGCAGTACTTC.